These 19 T cell receptor beta chains were all obtained from the same sample, sequenced in a study of beta chain features in type 1 diabetes. Findings and caveats of the study: Type 1 diabetes patients had TCRB CDR3s that were shorter (moderately but significantly so) in all four CD4+ subsets.

The sequenced template was cDNA made from the entire isolated RNA. This table comes from immunoSEQ multiplex PCR, and its TCRdb copy is limited to in-frame clones, with some not included. The table lists 600,000 or so clones, under 15% of them singletons. These receptors' targets are unknown. What was sequenced was naive CD4+ T cells from blood. These receptors originate from a man younger than 40 with type 1 diabetes.

This clone has only a few counts. The chain couples TRBV30 to TRBJ1-6; D might be TRBD1 (6 bases). V was trimmed by 4 bases and J by 0 bases, leaving 10 bases between them. This CDR3 is built from 15 residues. CDR1 and CDR2 from the germline V gene are GTSNPN and SVGIG (reference sequence). Here the CDR3 reads CAWNDRSSYNSPLHF. CDR3 sequence (DNA): TGTGCCTGGAACGACAGGAGCTCCTATAATTCACCCCTCCACTTT.

The chain has TRBV18 and TRBJ1-5, with D hard to call. V was shortened by 6 bases and J by 0 bases, with 12 bases between the two germline ends. The CDR3 loop spans 15 amino acids. Germline V gene sequence: CDR1 KGHSH, CDR2 LQKENI. The CDR3 is CASSAGSYSNQPQHF. Written as DNA, the CDR3 is TGTGCCAGCTCCGCGGGCTCTTATAGCAATCAGCCCCAGCATTTT.

This chain links TRBV29-1 with TRBJ1-2; no clear D. V shed 2 bases and J shed 2 bases, with 9 bases lying between them. The CDR3 has 13 residues. Germline CDR1 is SQVTM and CDR2 is ANQGSEA. CDR3 nucleotides: TGCAGCGTTGAAATGACCAGGAACTATGGCTACACCTTC. It translates to CSVEMTRNYGYTF.

The chain combines TRBV7-2 with TRBJ1-5; TRBD1 matches 9 bases. The germline V gene encodes CDR1 SGHTA and CDR2 FQGNSA. Trimming removed 5 bases from V and 7 bases from J; junction bases left unmatched: 18. CDR3 size: 18 residues. Here the CDR3 DNA reads TGTGCCAGCAGCAAAAGAGTTACATGGGGACAGGGCGGACAGCCCCAGCATTTT. It yields the protein CASSKRVTWGQGGQPQHF.

The chain employs TRBV18 and TRBJ1-6; TRBD1 might be the D (6 bases). V gave up 4 bases and J gave up 9 bases, with 16 bases separating them. CDR1 is KGHSH and CDR2 is LQKENI in the germline V gene. The CDR3 spans 15 residues. The CDR3 is CASSLRTDGSSPLHF. The DNA for the CDR3 is TGTGCCAGCTCACTCAGGACAGACGGGAGTTCACCCCTCCACTTT.

The table lists this clone with a few counts. The chain combines TRBV2 with TRBJ2-6; possible D gene TRBD1, 6 bases. This CDR3 is built from 13 residues. CDR1 and CDR2 (germline): SNHLY, FYNNEI. The V end was cut by 5 bases, the J end by 8 bases, with 10 bases between. For the CDR3, the DNA is TGTGCCAGCAGTCGACAGGTTCCCAACGTCCTGACTTTC. Translating it yields CASSRQVPNVLTF.

This sequence joins TRBV18 and TRBJ2-5, with D perhaps matching TRBD2 (5 bases). V lost 3 bases to trimming and J lost 4 bases, with 12 bases between them. The germline V gene has CDR1 KGHSH and CDR2 LQKENI. The CDR3 spans 14 residues. The DNA for the CDR3 is TGTGCCAGCTCACCGGGGATTCGGGGAGAGACCCAGTACTTC. It codes for CASSPGIRGETQYF.

This sequence joins TRBV5-4 and TRBJ1-3; 8 bases map to TRBD1. The J segment lost 3 bases and the V segment lost 0 bases, leaving 5 bases of the junction unmatched. Germline CDR1 reads SGHNT; CDR2 reads YYREEE (reference sequence). The CDR3 consists of 16 residues. CDR3 amino acids: CASSLGPGGFGNTIYF. CDR3 nucleotide sequence: TGTGCCAGCAGCTTGGGTCCAGGGGGCTTTGGAAACACCATATATTTT.

V usage is TRBV7-2 and J usage is TRBJ1-5, with a possible D match to TRBD1 (5 bases). The germline V gene encodes CDR1 SGHTA and CDR2 FQGNSA. The CDR3 sequence is 15 residues long. V dropped 4 bases and J dropped 4 bases, with 14 bases sitting between them. CDR3 nucleotide sequence: TGTGCCAGCAGCTCCTCCGGGGCGGGGAATCAGCCCCAGCATTTT. Its translation is CASSSSGAGNQPQHF.

This clone was observed a few times. V and J are TRBV28 and TRBJ2-2; 8 nucleotides agree with TRBD2. V shed 8 bases and J 5 bases; nucleotides not matched to a gene: 7. The CDR3 consists of 14 residues. Germline assignment: CDR1 MDHEN and CDR2 SYDVKM. The CDR3: CASLRGVDTGELFF. Written as DNA, the CDR3 is TGTGCCAGCTTGCGGGGGGTCGATACCGGGGAGCTGTTTTTT.

There are a few counts of this clone. The chain combines TRBV7-2 with TRBJ1-5; D is unresolved. CDR3 length equals 12 residues. Between the trimmed V and J ends, which lost 2 bases and 3 bases, there was a span of 2 bases. Per germline, CDR1 SGHTA and CDR2 FQGNSA. CDR3 protein: CASSLYNQPQHF. The DNA for the CDR3 is TGTGCCAGCAGCTTATACAATCAGCCCCAGCATTTT.

The V call is TRBV7-3, the J call TRBJ1-2; 8 bases agree with TRBD1. V lost 0 bases, J lost 7 bases, and 4 bases stayed unmatched. The CDR3 loop spans 14 amino acids. Germline CDR1 SGHTA, CDR2 FQGTGA. The CDR3 loop reads CASSLTETGAGYTF. The CDR3 nucleotides read TGTGCCAGCAGCTTAACTGAGACAGGGGCTGGCTACACCTTC.

This clone showed up just a few times. The chain employs TRBV5-6 and TRBJ2-1, with D unresolved. The length of the CDR3 is 11 residues. Trimming removed 3 bases at V and 7 bases at J, with 5 bases between. Germline lookup yields CDR1 SGHDT and CDR2 YYEEEE. This CDR3 is CASSSRNEQFF. CDR3 nucleotides: TGTGCCAGCAGCTCGCGGAATGAGCAGTTCTTC.

The chain joins TRBV4-1 to TRBJ2-5, with unresolved D. Germline V CDR1 and CDR2: MGHRA, YSYEKL. This CDR3 is 11 amino acids long. V lost 3 bases and J 5 bases, leaving 4 bases between the germline ends. DNA for the CDR3: TGCGCCAGCAGCCAGTGGGAGACCCAGTACTTC. Encoded protein: CASSQWETQYF.

In its sample, this clone was seen a few times. The chain carries TRBV27 and TRBJ2-7, with 9 positions matching TRBD1. The CDR3 is 14 residues long. Unmatched junction bases numbered 9, after V lost 10 bases and J lost 2 bases. Germline CDR1 is MNHEY and CDR2 is SMNVEV (reference sequence). The CDR3 nucleotides are TGTGCCACCGCCGGGACAGGGTCGACCTACGAGCAGTACTTC. Translated: CATAGTGSTYEQYF.

V is TRBV7-2 and J is TRBJ1-4, with unresolved D. V dropped 5 bases and J dropped 4 bases, with 8 bases sitting between them. This CDR3 contains 13 residues. Germline CDR1 reads SGHTA; CDR2 reads FQGNSA. The CDR3 spells CASSLWVNEKLFF. The DNA for the CDR3 is TGTGCCAGCAGCCTATGGGTTAATGAAAAACTGTTTTTT.

This clone has a handful of counts. The V and J genes are TRBV10-3 and TRBJ2-7; TRBD1 aligns across 7 bases. Germline trimming cut 6 bases from V and 4 bases from J; bases unmatched to any gene: 18. CDR1 is ENHRY and CDR2 is SYGVKD in the germline V gene. The CDR3 totals 17 residues. This chain's CDR3 is CAISPDRAAGEGYEQYF. The CDR3 DNA reads TGTGCCATCAGCCCAGACAGGGCAGCCGGGGAAGGGTACGAGCAGTACTTC.

This clone was recorded a few times. This chain connects TRBV7-2 to TRBJ2-7; 9 bases agree with TRBD1. This CDR3 comprises 15 residues. J lost 1 base, V lost 5 bases, and 6 bases had no gene match. Germline loops: CDR1 SGHTA, CDR2 FQGNSA. CDR3 residues: CASSPQGAPSYEQYF. The CDR3 region has the DNA TGTGCCAGCAGCCCACAGGGGGCTCCATCCTACGAGCAGTACTTC.

J is TRBJ2-5 and V is TRBV7-8, with TRBD1 matching 8 bases. CDR1 is SGHVS and CDR2 is FQNEAQ in the germline V gene. The CDR3 is 14 amino acids. The V segment lost 5 bases and the J segment 5 bases; nucleotides outside the gene matches: 7. The CDR3 loop reads CASSARQGWETQYF. CDR3 nucleotides: TGTGCCAGCAGCGCAAGACAGGGGTGGGAGACCCAGTACTTC.